This T cell receptor (beta chain) appears in the sequencing data of a study of technical replicates of blood from a few donors. To note about this clone: The sample carries other DNA sequences with the same CDR3.

This CDR3 comprises 15 residues. From germline, CDR1 is MGHRA and CDR2 YSYEKL. After removal of 0 bases from V and 4 bases from J, the junction contained 6 bases not matched to a gene. Here immunoSEQ multiplex PCR was the method, and the copy in TCRdb shows in-frame clones only, minus some. The table includes 50,000 to 70,000 clones, 86% detected once. Sequenced material: PBMCs. This sequence was found in a human donor in good health. Some clones in this sample may be carry-over from other donors' samples. The chain employs TRBV4-1 and TRBJ2-7; 7 positions match TRBD1. The CDR3 region is CASSQDPGTDYEQYF. The CDR3 region has the DNA TGCGCCAGCAGCCAAGATCCGGGGACAGATTACGAGCAGTACTTC.